The sequence of this TCR beta chain was determined in a study of cytomegalovirus exposure and HLA in healthy donors. It was with 60 Vbeta and 13 Jbeta primers that the PCR ran. Measured with immunoSEQ multiplex PCR; TCRdb has only the in-frame clones, and not every one. The table has about 100,000 clones, approximately 85% seen once. The TCR originated in a man aged 25 to 40 in good health and CMV-seronegative. Sequences were obtained from PBMCs.

The CDR3 DNA sequence: TGTGCCAGCGGACTTAGCGGGAGAAACCAAGAGACCCAGTACTTC. It specifies CASGLSGRNQETQYF. The chain couples TRBV11-2 to TRBJ2-5, with 9 bases that match TRBD2. CDR1 is SGHAT and CDR2 is FQNNGV in the germline V gene. The CDR3 runs 15 residues. V was clipped by 8 bases and J by 0 bases; unmatched bases: 7.